The next 8 T cell receptor beta chains were all read from a single sample in a study of human T cells and chemical hapten exposure (dated by TCRdb to about 2021). The time point label for this specimen denotes: patch test 1, 2 weeks after DPC sensitization. Read against the paper, the sample's treatment or condition label means: therapeutic diphenylcyclopropenone sensitization with weekly scalp DPC. Library construction relied on RACE. Reads for this sample came from a NextSeq 500. TCRdb trimmed public reads at Q25 via fastp, called clones via MiXCR and kept in-frame beta chains. Every entry covers one CDR3 protein and lists the most common genes and DNA from its rows. This sample gives 300,000 to 400,000 distinct CDR3 sequences in total; around 6.9% of them show up just once. The ten largest clones add up to roughly 7.9% of the sample. The input for sequencing was whole blood, taken in connection with sensitization to the hapten diphenylcyclopropenone (DPC). These receptors all stem from a woman between 18 and 29 years old with alopecia areata. Some clones in this sample may be carry-over from other donors' samples.

This chain links TRBV28 with TRBJ2-4, with a possible D match to TRBD1 (5 bases). CDR1 is MDHEN and CDR2 is SYDVKM in the germline V gene. The CDR3 runs 14 residues. Deletions cut 5 bases from V and 0 bases from J, with 8 bases between. CDR3 sequence reads: CASSRRVAKNIQYF. In DNA, the CDR3 is TGTGCCAGCAGTCGCAGGGTAGCCAAAAACATTCAGTACTTC. Full variable domain (remainder filled in from reference TRBV28 and TRBJ2-4): DVKVTQSSRYLVKRTGEKVFLECVQDMDHENMFWYRQDPGLGLRLIYFSYDVKMKEKGDIPEGYSVSREKKERFSLILESASTNQTSMYLCASSRRVAKNIQYFGAGTRLSVL.

Only a few counts were recorded for this clonotype. The CDR3 DNA reads as TGTGCCAGCAGGCTGATGGGGGCGGGGATGAATGAGCAGTTCTTC. This codes for CASRLMGAGMNEQFF. The V gene is TRBV28, the J gene TRBJ2-1, with D possibly called TRBD1 or TRBD2 (6 bases each). Germline V gene lookup returns CDR1 MDHEN and CDR2 SYDVKM. The ends were cut back, 6 bases at V and 7 bases at J, with 19 bases in the middle. This CDR3 has 15 residues.

The chain joins TRBV20-1 to TRBJ2-1, with TRBD1 identical over 10 bases. Germline CDR1 and CDR2: DFQATT and SNEGSKA (reference sequence). V was pared by 1 base and J by 7 bases, with 10 bases of the junction left unmatched. The CDR3 covers 16 residues. The CDR3: CSARGTVDRGRNEQFF. The CDR3 DNA sequence: TGCAGTGCTAGAGGAACAGTAGACAGGGGGCGAAATGAGCAGTTCTTC.

To note about this clonotype: A much larger clone differs from this one at a single base, so this may be a read error. The chain has TRBV24-1 and TRBJ2-3; D is uncertain. CDR1 and CDR2 (germline): KGHDR, SFDVKD. This CDR3 has 13 residues. The CDR3 region is CGTQSPGTDTQYF. The DNA of the CDR3 is TGTGGCACCCAATCACCGGGCACAGATACGCAGTATTTT.

This clonotype was detected many times. The V and J genes are TRBV4-2 and TRBJ2-3; 10 bases agree with TRBD2. Germline trimming cut 1 base from V and 4 bases from J; bases unmatched to any gene: 5. Per the germline V gene, CDR1 is LGHNA and CDR2 is YNFKEQ. CDR3 length: 16 amino acids. The CDR3 spells CASSQAASGGPDTQYF. The CDR3 nucleotides read TGTGCCAGCAGCCAAGCGGCTAGCGGGGGACCAGATACGCAGTATTTT.

This chain joins TRBV13 and TRBJ2-5; perhaps D is TRBD1 or TRBD2 (6 bases each). CDR1 and CDR2 (germline): PRHDT, FYEKMQ (reference sequence). The CDR3 runs to 14 residues. The V gene lost 5 bases and the J gene lost 2 bases, with 12 bases spanning the gap. The CDR3 coding sequence is TGTGCCAGCAGCATTTCGGGGGCACAAGAGACCCAGTACTTC. The encoded protein is CASSISGAQETQYF.

This clonotype showed up many times. The chain uses TRBV4-2 and TRBJ2-3; 7 nucleotides match TRBD1. Germline V gives CDR1 LGHNA, CDR2 YNFKEQ. With V trimmed by 2 bases and J by 0 bases, 2 bases remained unmatched. There are 15 residues in the CDR3. The CDR3 DNA is TGTGCCAGCAGCCAAAACAGGGGTAGCACAGATACGCAGTATTTT. This encodes CASSQNRGSTDTQYF.

This clonotype came up a few times. Here the CDR3 reads CASSPYGAGDTEAFF. The CDR3 bases are TGTGCCAGCAGCCCTTACGGGGCTGGGGACACTGAAGCTTTCTTT. The chain links TRBV3-1 to TRBJ1-1; tentatively, D is TRBD1 (5 bases). Looked up from germline, CDR1 is LGHDT and CDR2 is YNNKEL (reference sequence). Trimming stripped 4 bases from V and 3 bases from J, with 15 bases between. This CDR3 region has 15 residues.